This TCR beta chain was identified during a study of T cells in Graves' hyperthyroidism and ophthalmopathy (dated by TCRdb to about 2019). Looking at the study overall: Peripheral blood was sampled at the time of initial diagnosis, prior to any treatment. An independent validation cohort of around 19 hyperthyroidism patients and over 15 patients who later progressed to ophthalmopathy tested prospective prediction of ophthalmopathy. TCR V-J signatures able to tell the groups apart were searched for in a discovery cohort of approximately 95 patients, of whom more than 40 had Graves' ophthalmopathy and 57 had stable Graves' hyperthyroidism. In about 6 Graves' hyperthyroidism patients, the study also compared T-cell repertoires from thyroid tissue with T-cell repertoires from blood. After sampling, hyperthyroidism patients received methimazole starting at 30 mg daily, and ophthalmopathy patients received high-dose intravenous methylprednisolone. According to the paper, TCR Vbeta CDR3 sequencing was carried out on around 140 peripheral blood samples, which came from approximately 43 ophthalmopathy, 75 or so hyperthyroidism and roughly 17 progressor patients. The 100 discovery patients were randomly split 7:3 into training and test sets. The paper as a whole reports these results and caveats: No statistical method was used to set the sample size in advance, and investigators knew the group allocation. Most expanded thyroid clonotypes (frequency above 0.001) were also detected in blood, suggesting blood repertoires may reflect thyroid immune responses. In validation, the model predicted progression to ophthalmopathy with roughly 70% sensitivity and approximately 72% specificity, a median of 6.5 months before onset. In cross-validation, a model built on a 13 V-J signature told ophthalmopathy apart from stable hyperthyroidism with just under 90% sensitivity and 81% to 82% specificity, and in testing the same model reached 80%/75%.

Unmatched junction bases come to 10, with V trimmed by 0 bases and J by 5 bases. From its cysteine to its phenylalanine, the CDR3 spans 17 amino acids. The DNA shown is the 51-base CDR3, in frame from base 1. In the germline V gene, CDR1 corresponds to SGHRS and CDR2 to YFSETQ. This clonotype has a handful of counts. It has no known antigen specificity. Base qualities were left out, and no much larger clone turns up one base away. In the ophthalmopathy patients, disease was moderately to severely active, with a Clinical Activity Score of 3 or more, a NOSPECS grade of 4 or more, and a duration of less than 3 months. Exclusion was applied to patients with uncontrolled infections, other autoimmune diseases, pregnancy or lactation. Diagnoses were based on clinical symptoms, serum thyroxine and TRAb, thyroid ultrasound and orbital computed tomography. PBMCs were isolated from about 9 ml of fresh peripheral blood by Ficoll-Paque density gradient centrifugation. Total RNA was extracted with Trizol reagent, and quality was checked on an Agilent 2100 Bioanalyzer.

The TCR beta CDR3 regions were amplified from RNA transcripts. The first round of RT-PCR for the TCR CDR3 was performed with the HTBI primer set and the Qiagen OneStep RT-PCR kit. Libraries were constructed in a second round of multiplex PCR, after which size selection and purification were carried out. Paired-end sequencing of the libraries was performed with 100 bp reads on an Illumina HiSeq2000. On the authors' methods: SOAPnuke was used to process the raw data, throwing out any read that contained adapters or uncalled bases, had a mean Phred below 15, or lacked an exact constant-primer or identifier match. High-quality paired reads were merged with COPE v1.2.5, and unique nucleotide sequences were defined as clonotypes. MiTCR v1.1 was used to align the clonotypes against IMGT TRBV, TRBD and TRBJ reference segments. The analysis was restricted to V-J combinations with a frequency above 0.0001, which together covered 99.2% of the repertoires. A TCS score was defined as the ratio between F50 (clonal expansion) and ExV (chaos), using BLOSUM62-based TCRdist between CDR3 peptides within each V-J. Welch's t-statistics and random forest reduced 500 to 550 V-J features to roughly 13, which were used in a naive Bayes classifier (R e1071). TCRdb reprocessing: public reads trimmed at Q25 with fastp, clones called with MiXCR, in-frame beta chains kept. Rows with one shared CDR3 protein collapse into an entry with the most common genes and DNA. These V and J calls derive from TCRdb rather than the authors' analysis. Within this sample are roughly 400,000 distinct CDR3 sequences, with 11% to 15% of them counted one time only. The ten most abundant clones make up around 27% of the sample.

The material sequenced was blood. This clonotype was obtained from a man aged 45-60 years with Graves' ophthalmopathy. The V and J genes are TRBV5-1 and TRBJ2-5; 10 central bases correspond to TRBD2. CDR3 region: CASSLGTSSGSLETQYF. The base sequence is TGCGCCAGCAGCTTGGGGACTTCTAGCGGGAGCCTTGAGACCCAGTACTTC.